The T cell receptor (beta chain) described here comes from a study of cytomegalovirus exposure and HLA in healthy donors. A multiplex PCR was run with 60 Vbeta primers and 13 Jbeta primers. The assay was immunoSEQ multiplex PCR, and TCRdb's table has in-frame clones only and misses some. The table records around 58,000 clones, over 75% of them present only once. Trimming took off 6 bases at V and 4 bases at J, with 16 bases between the two ends. The CDR3 spans 15 residues. CDR1 and CDR2 (germline): SGHVS, FNYEAQ. Notes on this clone: Its antigen remains unknown.

General study results and limits: DRB1 showed the most TCR associations and HLA-C the fewest in a later analysis, as rates varied by HLA locus. High sensitivity and specificity were reportedly achieved when the classifier diagnosed cytomegalovirus status.

This chain uses TRBV7-6 with TRBJ1-5, with D tentatively TRBD1 (5 bases). The sequencing input was PBMCs. This TCR was recovered from a male donor in good health and CMV-seropositive. In DNA, the CDR3 is TGTGCCAGCAGTCTAGGGTCGGGGGGTAATCAGCCCCAGCATTTT. Translated, it gives CASSLGSGGNQPQHF.